This TCR beta chain was identified during a study of T cells in localized non-small cell lung cancer. Profiling relied on immunoSEQ multiplex PCR, and the TCRdb table lists in-frame clones only, not all of them. The sample yields about 17,000 clones, around 88% seen once. Comments on this clone: Its target is not known.

V dropped 2 bases and J dropped 5 bases, with 7 bases sitting between them. The CDR3 contains 13 residues. Germline assignment: CDR1 MNHNY and CDR2 SVGAGI (reference sequence). General observations from the study: Density of T cells in blood, when higher, went with longer overall survival. It remains possible that heterogeneity exists, since only one tumor region was sequenced. A median of about 54 of the top 100 tumor clones appeared in adjacent lung, which was paired and uninvolved. Peak T cell clonality was found in uninvolved adjacent lung, exceeding tumor.

This TCR came from a male donor older than 55 with stage II squamous cell lung carcinoma. Sequenced material: peripheral blood, taken before any cancer treatment. This chain uses TRBV6-6 with TRBJ1-5; D is undetermined. CDR3 in DNA: TGTGCCAGCAGTTACGTCGAGGATCAGCCCCAGCATTTT. Translating it yields CASSYVEDQPQHF.